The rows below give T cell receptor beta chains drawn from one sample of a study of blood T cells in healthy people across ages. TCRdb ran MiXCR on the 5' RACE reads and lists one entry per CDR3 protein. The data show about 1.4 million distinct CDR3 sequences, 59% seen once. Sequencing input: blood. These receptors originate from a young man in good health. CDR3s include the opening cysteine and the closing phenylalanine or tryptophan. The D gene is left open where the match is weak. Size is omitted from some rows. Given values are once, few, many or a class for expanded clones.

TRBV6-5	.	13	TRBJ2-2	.	TGTGCCAGCGGAGGGTATAACACCGGGGAGCTGTTTTTT	CASGGYNTGELFF
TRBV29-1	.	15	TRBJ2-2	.	TGCAGCGTTGAAGGTATTCCGGGATCCACCGGGGAGCTGTTTTTT	CSVEGIPGSTGELFF
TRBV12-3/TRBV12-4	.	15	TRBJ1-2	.	TGTGCCAGCAGTCCGATACAGGCGTTGAACTATGGCTACACCTTC	CASSPIQALNYGYTF
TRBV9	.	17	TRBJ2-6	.	TGTGCCAGCAGCGTAAGCGGCAGCCAGGCAAGGGCCAACGTCCTGACTTTC	CASSVSGSQARANVLTF
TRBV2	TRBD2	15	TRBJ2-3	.	TGTGCCAGCAGTGAGGAGCGGGGGGGAGCCGATACGCAGTATTTT	CASSEERGGADTQYF
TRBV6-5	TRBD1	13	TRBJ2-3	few	TGTGCCAGCAAAGAAATCAGGGGGGATACGCAGTATTTT	CASKEIRGDTQYF
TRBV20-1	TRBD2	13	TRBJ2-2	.	TGCAGTGCTAGAGGGACTAGGCCCGGGGAGCTGTTTTTT	CSARGTRPGELFF
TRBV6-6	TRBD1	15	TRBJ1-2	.	TGTGCCAGCAGTTTTCTGGACAGGGAGTACGATGGCTACACCTTC	CASSFLDREYDGYTF
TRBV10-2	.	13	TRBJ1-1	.	TGCGCCAGCAGTGCGACAACGGACACTGAAGCTTTCTTT	CASSATTDTEAFF
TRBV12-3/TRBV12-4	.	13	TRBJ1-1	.	TGTGCCAGCAGTTTTGGGGATCTGGGTGAAGCTTTCTTT	CASSFGDLGEAFF
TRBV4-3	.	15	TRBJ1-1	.	TGCGCCAGCAGCCAAGATCATCTGGGTGGGACTGAAGCTTTCTTT	CASSQDHLGGTEAFF
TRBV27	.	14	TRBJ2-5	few	TGTGCCAGCAGTTTGATGGGAGCCCAAGAGACCCAGTACTTC	CASSLMGAQETQYF
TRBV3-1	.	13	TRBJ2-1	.	TGTGCCAGCAGCCCCCCCCAAGGCGATGAGCAGTTCTTC	CASSPPQGDEQFF
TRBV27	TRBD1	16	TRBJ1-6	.	TGTGCCAGCAGTTTCAGGACAGGGGGCGGGAATTCACCCCTCCACTTT	CASSFRTGGGNSPLHF
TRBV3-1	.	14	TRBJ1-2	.	TGTGCCAGCAGCCAACCCTTGTCTGGGTATGGCTACACCTTC	CASSQPLSGYGYTF
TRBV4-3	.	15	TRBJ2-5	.	TGCGCCAGCTTCTGGGATGGGCTAAGCCAAGAGACCCAGTACTTC	CASFWDGLSQETQYF
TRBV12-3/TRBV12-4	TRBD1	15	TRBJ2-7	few	TGTGCCAGCAGCCGGGACAGGGAAAACTCCTACGAGCAGTACTTC	CASSRDRENSYEQYF
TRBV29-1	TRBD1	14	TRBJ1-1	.	TGCAGCGTTGCGGAGGGGGCGAAGGGTACTGAAGCTTTCTTT	CSVAEGAKGTEAFF
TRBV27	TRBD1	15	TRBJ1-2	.	TGTGCCAGCAGTGGGTTGACAGGGGAAGACTATGGCTACACCTTC	CASSGLTGEDYGYTF
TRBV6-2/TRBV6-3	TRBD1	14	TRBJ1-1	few	TGTGCCAGCAGTACTAGGACAGGGAACACTGAAGCTTTCTTT	CASSTRTGNTEAFF
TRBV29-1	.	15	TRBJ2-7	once	TGCAGCGTTGATCGTCCAGCAAGCTCCTACAATGAGCAGTACTTC	CSVDRPASSYNEQYF
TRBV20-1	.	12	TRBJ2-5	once	TGCAGTGCCGTCCAGAACATAGAGACCCAGTACTTC	CSAVQNIETQYF
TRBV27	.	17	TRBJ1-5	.	TGTGCCAGCAGTTTGGCAGGGTCGGGCGTCCTGAATCAGCCCCAGCATTTT	CASSLAGSGVLNQPQHF
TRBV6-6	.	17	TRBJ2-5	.	TGTGCCAGCAGTTACTCGGTTTCACTAGGGGAGCAAGAGACCCAGTACTTC	CASSYSVSLGEQETQYF
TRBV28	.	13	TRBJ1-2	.	TGTGCCAGCAGTATCCCGGAGGAGTATGGCTACACCTTC	CASSIPEEYGYTF
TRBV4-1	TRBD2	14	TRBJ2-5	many	TGCGCCAGCAGCCAAGGACTAGCGGAAGAGACCCAGTACTTC	CASSQGLAEETQYF
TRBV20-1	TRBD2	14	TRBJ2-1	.	TGCAGTGTCAACCTAGCGGGGGGGCCTAGTGAGCAGTTCTTC	CSVNLAGGPSEQFF
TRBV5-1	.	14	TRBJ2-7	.	TGCGCCAGCAGCGGGAGTGGGGGAAACTACGAGCAGTACTTC	CASSGSGGNYEQYF
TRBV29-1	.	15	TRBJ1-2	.	TGCAGCGTTGATCCCGAGGGGGAAATAAACTATGGCTACACCTTC	CSVDPEGEINYGYTF
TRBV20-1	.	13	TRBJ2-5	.	TGCAGTGCTAGGAGGCGGCAGCGAGAGACCCAGTACTTC	CSARRRQRETQYF
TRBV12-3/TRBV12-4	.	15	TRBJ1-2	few	TGTGCCAGCAGTTTAGTTGAGGGCGCGCTCTATGGCTACACCTTC	CASSLVEGALYGYTF
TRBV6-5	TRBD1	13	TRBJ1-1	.	TGTGCCAGCAGGGCAGGGGGGCCCACTGAAGCTTTCTTT	CASRAGGPTEAFF